Listed below are T cell receptor beta chains from one sample, sequenced in a study of blood T cell repertoires in COVID-19. Measured with immunoSEQ multiplex PCR; TCRdb has only the in-frame clones, and not every one. The sample shows 170,000 or so clones, more than 75% of them seen only once. Sequenced input: PBMCs or T cells enriched from blood (not recorded which). The receptors stem from a woman between 45 and 65 years old who had recovered from COVID-19. Each CDR3 is given with its conserved first and last residue. The D gene is left open where the match is weak. Not every row has a clone size; where given, it reads once, few, many or a size class.

j_gene | v_gene | abundance | d_gene | CDR3nt | CDR3aa
TRBJ2-7 | TRBV5-4 | few | TRBD1 | TGTGCCAGCAGCTTGGCCGGGCAGGGGGACGAGCAGTACTTC | CASSLAGQGDEQYF
TRBJ2-1 | TRBV19 | NA | TRBD2 | TGTGCCAGTCGCGGGAGGAGCTCCTACAATGAGCAGTTCTTC | CASRGRSSYNEQFF
TRBJ2-7 | TRBV7-6 | NA | NA | TGTGCCAGCAGCTCTAGCTCCTACGAGCAGTACTTC | CASSSSSYEQYF
TRBJ2-1 | TRBV19 | NA | NA | TGTGCCAGTACCCCCCTTGGAGGGAGACCCAACAATGAGCAGTTCTTC | CASTPLGGRPNNEQFF
TRBJ1-1 | TRBV18 | NA | TRBD1 | TGTGCCAGCTCACCAAACCGGGACAGGGCCATGAACACTGAAGCTTTCTTT | CASSPNRDRAMNTEAFF
TRBJ2-3 | TRBV7-2 | NA | TRBD2 | TGTGCCAGCAGCCCGCGTTGGACTAGCGGGAGTGCAGATACGCAGTATTTT | CASSPRWTSGSADTQYF
TRBJ2-3 | TRBV6-2/TRBV6-3 | once | TRBD2 | TGTGCCAGCAGTTACTCTCGACTAGCGGGAGAGGAGTATTTT | CASSYSRLAGEEYF
TRBJ1-5 | TRBV19 | NA | NA | TGTGCCAGTACCTCCACAGGGTCCAATCAGCCCCAGCATTTT | CASTSTGSNQPQHF
TRBJ2-3 | TRBV21-1 | NA | NA | TGTGCCAGAACGATGACTAGCGGGAGTTTTACAGATACGCAGTATTTT | CARTMTSGSFTDTQYF
TRBJ2-1 | TRBV5-1 | NA | TRBD2 | TGCGCCAGCAGTTCAACTAGCGGGATGGTAGGTGAGCAGTTCTTC | CASSSTSGMVGEQFF
TRBJ1-5 | TRBV2 | NA | NA | TGTGCCAGCAGTCCCCAGGGCCTTCCCAATCAGCCCCAGCATTTT | CASSPQGLPNQPQHF
TRBJ1-2 | TRBV12-3/TRBV12-4 | NA | TRBD1 | TGTGCCATACGGGACAGGGACAACTATGGCTACACCTTC | CAIRDRDNYGYTF
TRBJ2-7 | TRBV5-1 | NA | NA | TGCGCCAGCAGCTTGGAAGGACTGAGCTCCTACGAGCAGTACTTC | CASSLEGLSSYEQYF
TRBJ2-2 | TRBV7-6 | once | TRBD2 | TGTGCCAGCAGTCCCAGGACTAGCGGGGACACCGGGGAGCTGTTTTTT | CASSPRTSGDTGELFF
TRBJ1-5 | TRBV18 | NA | NA | TGTGCCAGCTCACCGGTGGGCGGCAATCAGCCCCAGCATTTT | CASSPVGGNQPQHF
TRBJ1-6 | TRBV11-3 | NA | TRBD1 | TGTGCCAGCAGCTTAGGGGACAGGAATAATTCACCCCTCCACTTT | CASSLGDRNNSPLHF